Detailed here is one T cell receptor beta chain. No cognate antigen has been identified for it. The input lacks base qualities; no much larger clone sits a single base away. At one collaborating source in Seattle, patients were enrolled during active infection and were followed longitudinally through the course of disease. Each collaborating institution followed its own protocols to collect whole blood in K2EDTA tubes. Collaborator samples were shipped for TCRbeta analysis as frozen whole blood, isolated PBMCs, or DNA extracted from either sample type. The data are from a study of blood T cell repertoires in COVID-19 (dated by TCRdb to the early 2020s). With regard to the full study: The collaborator samples originated in the United States, Italy and Spain and spanned the acute and convalescent phases of COVID-19. The material from the prospective study consisted of cDNA or gDNA derived from T cells, B-cell-depleted T cells, or PBMCs. Subjects who had been exposed to COVID-19, were actively infected with it, or had recovered from it provided the deeply sampled blood TCRbeta repertoires that made up the dataset. The repertoires were made available in a free public database intended to serve as a resource for research on the immune response to SARS-CoV-2. The samples were drawn from the first 160 participants of the ongoing ImmuneRACE study and from some 1,300 subjects provided by 6 global collaborators. A de-identified subject ID, COVID-19 status, age in years and sex were almost always included in the sample metadata. Where available, HLA class I and class II types were taken from metadata supplied by the sample provider and were not determined by assay-based typing.

TCRbeta CDR3 regions were amplified from genomic DNA using the immunoSEQ Assay, a bias-controlled multiplex PCR. The paper's processing steps were these. The number of nucleated cells in each sample was estimated by amplification of reference gene primers within the assay. To quantify the absolute abundance of each unique TCRbeta CDR3 rearrangement, sequence reads were collapsed and filtered. For each sample, productive Simpson clonality was calculated by taking the square root of Simpson's diversity index across productive rearrangements. TCRdb stores this immuneACCESS table with in-frame sequences only. Part of the clones is absent; in the studies checked, under half of the shortfall reflects unresolved V genes, and no reason is known for the rest. V, J and clone size derive from that table, while D and trimming were established from the DNA sequence. This sample holds 79,000 or so clones; 70% to 90% were observed only once. The ten largest make up approximately 11% of the sample.

Results the study describes overall, beyond this receptor: Clinical and demographic metadata were provided uncurated, with the amount varying by source and participant.

This TCR derives from a man aged 55-75 years with COVID-19, enrolled during active disease. The specimen was peripheral blood.

The CDR3 region reads CASSKDRREQFF. The nucleotide sequence is TGTGCCAGCAGCAAGGACAGGCGTGAGCAGTTCTTC. The chain is encoded by TRBV11-3 joined to TRBJ2-1; 7 bases in the middle match TRBD1. The germline V gene supplies CDR1 SGHNT and CDR2 YENEEA. The CDR3 numbers 12 residues from cysteine through phenylalanine. The read is trimmed to its CDR3 DNA, 36 bases read in frame from base 1. V is pruned by 5 bases and J by 9 bases, leaving 4 bases of the junction without a gene match.